What follows are 11 T cell receptor beta chains derived from one specimen sequenced in a study of cytomegalovirus exposure and HLA in healthy donors. Primers: 60 Vbeta forward and 13 Jbeta reverse. TCRdb's table, derived via immunoSEQ multiplex PCR, lists solely in-frame clones and lacks some. The sample consists of around 130,000 clones, about 8.6% of them appearing once. The sample was PBMCs. Source of these receptors: a woman aged 40 to 50 in good health and CMV-seropositive.

The V call is TRBV15, the J call TRBJ1-3; D perhaps matches TRBD1 (6 bases). The V and J ends lost 0 bases and 1 base respectively, with 10 bases between them. The CDR3 is 16 amino acids. CDR1 is LNHNV, CDR2 YYDKDF, per germline (reference sequence). The CDR3 reads CATSRDQGLSGNTIYF. The CDR3 DNA sequence: TGTGCCACCAGCAGAGATCAGGGGCTGTCTGGAAACACCATATATTTT.

V and J are TRBV19 and TRBJ1-5; D may be TRBD1 (5 bases). The germline CDR1 and CDR2 sequences are LNHDA and SQIVND (reference sequence). The V and J ends lost 5 bases and 0 bases respectively, with 14 bases between them. The CDR3 runs 16 residues. Here the CDR3 DNA reads TGTGCCAGTAGTCGCCAGGGTATCGATAGCAATCAGCCCCAGCATTTT. Translating it yields CASSRQGIDSNQPQHF. The variable domain in full, completed from reference TRBV19 and TRBJ1-5, reads DGGITQSPKYLFRKEGQNVTLSCEQNLNHDAMYWYRQDPGQGLRLIYYSQIVNDFQKGDIAEGYSVSREKKESFPLTVTSAQKNPTAFYLCASSRQGIDSNQPQHFGDGTRLSIL.

The chain joins TRBV28 to TRBJ2-3, with no clear D. Trimming took 5 bases from V and 1 from J, leaving 13 bases between them. The CDR3 is made up of 15 amino acids. Per the germline V gene, CDR1 is MDHEN and CDR2 is SYDVKM. In DNA, the CDR3 is TGTGCCAGCAGTCTTTTTCCCCGCGGCACAGATACGCAGTATTTT. This gives the protein CASSLFPRGTDTQYF. The whole variable domain, remainder taken from reference TRBV28 and TRBJ2-3, is DVKVTQSSRYLVKRTGEKVFLECVQDMDHENMFWYRQDPGLGLRLIYFSYDVKMKEKGDIPEGYSVSREKKERFSLILESASTNQTSMYLCASSLFPRGTDTQYFGPGTRLTVL.

J is TRBJ2-6 and V is TRBV6-4; D gene unclear. Trimming removed 3 bases at V and 0 bases at J, with 3 bases between. Germline values: CDR1 MRHNA, CDR2 SNTAGT. The CDR3 spans 14 residues. CDR3 coding DNA: TGTGCCAGCAGTGATATCTCTGGGGCCAACGTCCTGACTTTC. It encodes CASSDISGANVLTF.

The gene calls are TRBV5-6 and TRBJ2-7, with D possibly matching TRBD1 (5 bases). The V gene's germline CDR1 is SGHDT and CDR2 YYEEEE. The CDR3 is 13 residues long. V dropped 4 bases and J dropped 4 bases, with 12 bases sitting between them. For the CDR3, the DNA is TGTGCCAGCAGCCCGACAGCCCCTTACGAGCAGTACTTC. As protein: CASSPTAPYEQYF.

The genes are TRBV5-1 and TRBJ2-7; the match to TRBD2 covers 9 bases. Germline assignment: CDR1 SGHRS and CDR2 YFSETQ. J lost 3 bases, V lost 1 base, and 5 bases had no gene match. The CDR3 runs to 15 residues. DNA for the CDR3: TGCGCCAGCAGCTTGAATAGCGGGGGCCTCTACGAGCAGTACTTC. Protein product: CASSLNSGGLYEQYF. Supplemented by reference TRBV5-1 and TRBJ2-7, the full variable domain reads KAGVTQTPRYLIKTRGQQVTLSCSPISGHRSVSWYQQTPGQGLQFLFEYFSETQRNKGNFPGRFSGRQFSNSRSEMNVSTLELGDSALYLCASSLNSGGLYEQYFGPGTRLTVT.

The chain joins TRBV5-1 to TRBJ1-1; 7 bases fit TRBD1. Trimming took 2 bases from V and 9 from J; bases not matched to a gene: 13. Per germline, CDR1 SGHRS and CDR2 YFSETQ. CDR3 length: 15 residues. The CDR3 nucleotides read TGCGCCAGCAGCTTTTTACAGGGGCGCGGCGGCCAAGCTTTCTTT. It translates to CASSFLQGRGGQAFF.

The chain links TRBV5-1 to TRBJ1-4, with D possibly TRBD1 on 6 matching bases. With 4 bases removed from V and 6 bases from J, the gap between germline ends came to 13 bases. The CDR3 is made up of 14 amino acids. From germline, CDR1 is SGHRS and CDR2 YFSETQ. The DNA of the CDR3 is TGCGCCAGCAGCGGACAGTCGTTCGATGAAAAACTGTTTTTT. This codes for CASSGQSFDEKLFF.

The chain combines TRBV2 with TRBJ1-1; D gene unclear. This CDR3 is 16 amino acids long. Germline V lookup: CDR1 SNHLY, CDR2 FYNNEI. The V end lost 3 bases, the J end lost 0 bases, and 14 bases lay between the germline ends. CDR3 bases: TGTGCCAGCAGTGAGTCCGGGGTTCGCGTGAACACTGAAGCTTTCTTT. It specifies CASSESGVRVNTEAFF.

This clone came up a few times. The rearrangement uses TRBV15 and TRBJ2-7; TRBD1 aligns across 8 bases. The junction had 2 bases not matched to a gene; V was cut back by 4 bases and J by 3 bases. Germline V gives CDR1 LNHNV, CDR2 YYDKDF (reference sequence). This CDR3 is 13 amino acids long. Here the CDR3 reads CATSTTGGYEQYF. The CDR3 bases are TGTGCCACCAGCACTACAGGGGGCTACGAGCAGTACTTC.

The rearrangement links TRBV7-9 to TRBJ2-7; a weak D match, TRBD1 (6 bases). The germline V gene encodes CDR1 SEHNR and CDR2 FQNEAQ (reference sequence). The V gene lost 5 bases and the J gene lost 3 bases, with 20 bases spanning the gap. The CDR3 totals 16 residues. The chain's CDR3 is CASSAPPGTKVYEQYF. CDR3 nucleotide sequence: TGTGCCAGCAGCGCACCCCCCGGGACAAAAGTCTACGAGCAGTACTTC. The full variable domain, completed using reference TRBV7-9 and TRBJ2-7, is DTGVSQNPRHKITKRGQNVTFRCDPISEHNRLYWYRQTLGQGPEFLTYFQNEAQLEKSRLLSDRFSAERPKGSFSTLEIQRTEQGDSAMYLCASSAPPGTKVYEQYFGPGTRLTVT.